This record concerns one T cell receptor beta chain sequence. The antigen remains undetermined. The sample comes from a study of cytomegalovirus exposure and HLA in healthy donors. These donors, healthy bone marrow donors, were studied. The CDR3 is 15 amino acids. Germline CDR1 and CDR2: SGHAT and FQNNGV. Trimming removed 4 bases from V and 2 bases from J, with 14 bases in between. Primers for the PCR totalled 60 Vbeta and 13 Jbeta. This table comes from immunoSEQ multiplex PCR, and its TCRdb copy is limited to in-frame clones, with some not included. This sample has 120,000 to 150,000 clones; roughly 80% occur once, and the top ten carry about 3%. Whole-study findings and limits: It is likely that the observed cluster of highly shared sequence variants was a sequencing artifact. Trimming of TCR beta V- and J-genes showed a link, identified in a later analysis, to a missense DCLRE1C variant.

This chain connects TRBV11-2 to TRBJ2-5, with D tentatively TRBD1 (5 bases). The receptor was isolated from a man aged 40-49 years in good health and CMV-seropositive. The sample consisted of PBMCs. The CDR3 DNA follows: TGTGCCAGCAGCTCTATAAGGGGCGTACAAGAGACCCAGTACTTC. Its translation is CASSSIRGVQETQYF.